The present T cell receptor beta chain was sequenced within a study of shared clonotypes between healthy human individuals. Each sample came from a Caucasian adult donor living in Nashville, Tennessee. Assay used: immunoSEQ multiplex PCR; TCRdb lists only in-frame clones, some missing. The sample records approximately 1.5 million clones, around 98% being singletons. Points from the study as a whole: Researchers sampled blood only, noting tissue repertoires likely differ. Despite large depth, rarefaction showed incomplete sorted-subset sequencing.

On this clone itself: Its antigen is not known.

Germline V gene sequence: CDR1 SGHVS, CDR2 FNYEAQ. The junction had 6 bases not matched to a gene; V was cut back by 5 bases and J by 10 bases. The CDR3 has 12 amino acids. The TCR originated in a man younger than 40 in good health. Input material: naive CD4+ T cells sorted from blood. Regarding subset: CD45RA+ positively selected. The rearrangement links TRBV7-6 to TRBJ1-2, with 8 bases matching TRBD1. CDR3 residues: CASSEKQGDYTF. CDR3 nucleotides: TGTGCCAGCAGCGAAAAACAGGGGGACTACACCTTC.